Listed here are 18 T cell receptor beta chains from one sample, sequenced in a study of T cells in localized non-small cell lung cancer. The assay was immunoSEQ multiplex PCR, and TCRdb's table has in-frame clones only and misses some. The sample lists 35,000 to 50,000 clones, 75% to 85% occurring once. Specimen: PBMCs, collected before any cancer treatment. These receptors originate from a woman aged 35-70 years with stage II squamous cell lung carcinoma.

CDR3 in amino acids: CASSRGQGVDTQYF. As DNA, the CDR3 is TGTGCCAGCAGCCGGGGACAGGGGGTGGATACGCAGTATTTT. The rearrangement uses TRBV7-2 and TRBJ2-3; 11 bases align to TRBD1. After removal of 5 bases from V and 6 bases from J, the junction contained 4 bases not matched to a gene. Germline-derived CDR1 and CDR2 are SGHTA and FQGNSA. The CDR3 has 14 residues.

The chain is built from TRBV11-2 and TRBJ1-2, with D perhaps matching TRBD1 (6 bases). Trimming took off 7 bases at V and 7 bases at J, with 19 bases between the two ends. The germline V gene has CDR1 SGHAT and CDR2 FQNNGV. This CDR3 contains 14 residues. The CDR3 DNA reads TGTGCCAGCACCAACGGCGGGGGGCAGGGTGGCTACACCTTC. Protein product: CASTNGGGQGGYTF.

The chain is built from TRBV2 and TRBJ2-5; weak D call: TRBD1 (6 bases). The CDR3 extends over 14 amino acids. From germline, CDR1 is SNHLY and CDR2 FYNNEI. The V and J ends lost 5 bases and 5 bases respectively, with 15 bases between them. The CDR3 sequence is CASSNLDRRETQYF. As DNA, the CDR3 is TGTGCCAGCAGTAATTTGGACAGACGGGAGACCCAGTACTTC.

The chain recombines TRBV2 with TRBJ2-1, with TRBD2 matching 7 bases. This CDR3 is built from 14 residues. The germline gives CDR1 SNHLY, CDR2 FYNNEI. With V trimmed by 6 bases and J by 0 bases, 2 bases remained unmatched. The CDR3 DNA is TGTGCCAGCAGGGGCGGGAGCTCCTACAATGAGCAGTTCTTC. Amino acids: CASRGGSSYNEQFF.

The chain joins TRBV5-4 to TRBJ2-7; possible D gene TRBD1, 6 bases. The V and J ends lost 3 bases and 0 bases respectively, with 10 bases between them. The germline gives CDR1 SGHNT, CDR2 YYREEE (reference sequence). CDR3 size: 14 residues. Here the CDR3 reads CASSWDILSYEQYF. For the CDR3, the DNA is TGTGCCAGCAGCTGGGACATCCTCTCCTACGAGCAGTACTTC.

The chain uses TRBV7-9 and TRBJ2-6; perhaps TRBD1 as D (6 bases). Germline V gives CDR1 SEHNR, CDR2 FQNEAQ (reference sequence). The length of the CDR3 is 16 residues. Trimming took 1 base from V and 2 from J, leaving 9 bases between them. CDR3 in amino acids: CASSLGRGPGANVLTF. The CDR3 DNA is TGTGCCAGCAGCTTAGGCAGGGGCCCTGGGGCCAACGTCCTGACTTTC.

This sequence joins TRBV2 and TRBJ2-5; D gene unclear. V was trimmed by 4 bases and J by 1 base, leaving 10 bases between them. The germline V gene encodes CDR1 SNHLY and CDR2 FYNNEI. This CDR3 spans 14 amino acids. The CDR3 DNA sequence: TGTGCCAGCAGTGGGAACTGGGTCCAAGAGACCCAGTACTTC. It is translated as CASSGNWVQETQYF.

The CDR3 is CASSFRTVGYTF. The CDR3 DNA reads as TGTGCCAGCAGTTTCCGGACGGTTGGCTACACCTTC. The chain has TRBV28 and TRBJ1-2; D is unresolved. The CDR3 sequence is 12 residues long. V dropped 3 bases and J dropped 7 bases, with 9 bases sitting between them. The germline gives CDR1 MDHEN, CDR2 SYDVKM.

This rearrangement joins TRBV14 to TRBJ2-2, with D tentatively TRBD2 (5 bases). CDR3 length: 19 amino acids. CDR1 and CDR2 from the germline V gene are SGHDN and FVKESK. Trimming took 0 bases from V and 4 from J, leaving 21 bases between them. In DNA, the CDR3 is TGTGCCAGCAGCCAAGAGTTGGGTCGGGGTCAGGATGGCACCGGGGAGCTGTTTTTT. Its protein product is CASSQELGRGQDGTGELFF.

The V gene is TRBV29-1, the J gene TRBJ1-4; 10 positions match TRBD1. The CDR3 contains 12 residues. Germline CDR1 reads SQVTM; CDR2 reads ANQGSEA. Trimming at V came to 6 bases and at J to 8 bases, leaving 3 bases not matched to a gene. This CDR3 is CSVGQGGEKLFF. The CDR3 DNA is TGCAGCGTCGGACAGGGGGGAGAAAAACTGTTTTTT.

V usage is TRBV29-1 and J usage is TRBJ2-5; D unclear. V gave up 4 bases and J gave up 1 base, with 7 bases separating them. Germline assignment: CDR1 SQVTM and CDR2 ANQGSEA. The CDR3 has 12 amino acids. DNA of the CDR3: TGCAGCGTTGGAGTCACCCAAGAGACCCAGTACTTC. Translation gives CSVGVTQETQYF.

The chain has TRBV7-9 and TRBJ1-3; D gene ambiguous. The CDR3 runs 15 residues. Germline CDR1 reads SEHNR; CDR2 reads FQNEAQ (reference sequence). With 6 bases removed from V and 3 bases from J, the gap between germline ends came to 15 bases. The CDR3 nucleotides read TGTGCCAGCAGGCCCCCTCCGCGGTTTGGAAACACCATATATTTT. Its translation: CASRPPPRFGNTIYF. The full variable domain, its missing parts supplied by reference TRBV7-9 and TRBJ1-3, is DTGVSQNPRHKITKRGQNVTFRCDPISEHNRLYWYRQTLGQGPEFLTYFQNEAQLEKSRLLSDRFSAERPKGSFSTLEIQRTEQGDSAMYLCASRPPPRFGNTIYFGEGSWLTVV.

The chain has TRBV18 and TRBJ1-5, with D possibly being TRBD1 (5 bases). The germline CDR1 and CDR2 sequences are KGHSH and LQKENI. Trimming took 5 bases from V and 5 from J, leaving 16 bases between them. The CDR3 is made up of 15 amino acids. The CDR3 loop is CASSARGSYDQPQHF. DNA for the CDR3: TGTGCCAGCTCAGCGAGGGGTTCCTATGATCAGCCCCAGCATTTT.

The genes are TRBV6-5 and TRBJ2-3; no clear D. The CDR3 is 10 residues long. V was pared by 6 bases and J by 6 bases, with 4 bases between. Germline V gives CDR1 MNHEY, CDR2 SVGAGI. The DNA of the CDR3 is TGTGCCAGCAGGGGGGATACGCAGTATTTT. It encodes CASRGDTQYF.

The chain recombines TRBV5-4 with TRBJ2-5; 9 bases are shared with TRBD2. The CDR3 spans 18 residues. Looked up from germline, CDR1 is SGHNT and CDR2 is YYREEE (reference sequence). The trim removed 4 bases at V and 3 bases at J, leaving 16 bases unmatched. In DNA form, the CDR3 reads TGTGCCAGCAGCCCAGATCTTTCGGGCGGGGGGGAGAAAGAGACCCAGTACTTC. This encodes CASSPDLSGGGEKETQYF.

Written as DNA, the CDR3 is TGTGCCAGCAGTGGTCAGAGCGAAAACATTCAGTACTTC. Translating gives CASSGQSENIQYF. The chain is built from TRBV27 and TRBJ2-4; unclear D gene. Germline assignment: CDR1 MNHEY and CDR2 SMNVEV (reference sequence). The CDR3 extends over 13 amino acids. V lost 5 bases, J lost 5 bases, and 10 bases lay in between.

The CDR3 here is CASRDAGGGNIQYF. The CDR3 coding sequence is TGTGCCAGCAGGGATGCGGGGGGAGGCAACATTCAGTACTTC. The V and J genes are TRBV7-9 and TRBJ2-4; 8 bases fit TRBD2. With V trimmed by 6 bases and J by 7 bases, 8 bases remained unmatched. This CDR3 is built from 14 residues. CDR1 and CDR2 from the germline V gene are SEHNR and FQNEAQ (reference sequence).

The chain's CDR3 is CASSSKYSGAYNEQFF. In DNA, the CDR3 is TGTGCCAGCAGCTCGAAGTACTCGGGCGCCTACAATGAGCAGTTCTTC. The chain is built from TRBV5-4 and TRBJ2-1; D is unclear. The V gene lost 3 bases and the J gene lost 2 bases, with 15 bases spanning the gap. This CDR3 region has 16 residues. CDR1 and CDR2 from the germline V gene are SGHNT and YYREEE (reference sequence).